One T cell receptor beta chain is described in this entry. The sample belongs to a study of blood T cell repertoires in COVID-19. Study information: Sources were T cells, B-cell-depleted T cells, or PBMCs; the material itself was cDNA or gDNA.

Measured with immunoSEQ multiplex PCR; TCRdb has only the in-frame clones, and not every one. The table lists more than 350,000 clones, 80% to 90% of them singletons, with about 9.4% in the top ten. Among Cohort 3 donors, those recovered had two negative PCRs, clearance, or symptom resolution. Germline V lookup: CDR1 SGHRS, CDR2 YFSETQ. The CDR3 loop spans 12 amino acids. Trimming left V 7 bases short and J 1 base short, with 8 bases between. The specimen sequenced was PBMCs or T cells enriched from blood (not recorded which). The clonotype originates from a woman between 45 and 60 years old who had recovered from COVID-19. The chain carries TRBV5-1 and TRBJ1-1, with D possibly being TRBD1 (6 bases). The CDR3 spells CASSRGNTEAFF. CDR3 sequence (DNA): TGCGCCAGCTCCAGGGGGAACACTGAAGCTTTCTTT.